Below are 32 T cell receptor beta chains sequenced from a single sample in a study of beta chain features in type 1 diabetes. Reverse transcription of all isolated RNA meant that expressed TCRB transcripts were sequenced. Sequencing was performed with immunoSEQ multiplex PCR; in TCRdb, only in-frame clones are kept and a portion is missing. The repertoire holds hundreds of thousands of clones, about 11% seen once, with under 0.02% in the top ten. The sequenced sample was naive CD4+ T cells from blood. The source is a woman aged 25 to 39 in good health.

This clone came up a few times. The chain recombines TRBV29-1 with TRBJ1-1; D unclear. This CDR3 is built from 11 residues. V was pared by 4 bases and J by 5 bases, with 8 bases between. Germline V lookup: CDR1 SQVTM, CDR2 ANQGSEA. Here the CDR3 DNA reads TGCAGCGTTGTTGCGGAGACTGAAGCTTTCTTT. Translating gives CSVVAETEAFF. Full variable domain (rest looked up from reference TRBV29-1 and TRBJ1-1): SAVISQKPSRDICQRGTSLTIQCQVDSQVTMMFWYRQQPGQSLTLIATANQGSEATYESGFVIDKFPISRPNLTFSTLTVSNMSPEDSSIYLCSVVAETEAFFGQGTRLTVV.

This clone was recorded a few times. The CDR3 spells CASSAEGGVGYTF. CDR3 sequence (DNA): TGTGCCAGCAGCGCCGAAGGTGGAGTCGGCTACACCTTC. The chain has TRBV7-9 and TRBJ1-2, with D unresolved. This CDR3 contains 13 residues. V was trimmed by 5 bases and J by 8 bases, leaving 15 bases between them. In germline, CDR1 is SEHNR, CDR2 FQNEAQ (reference sequence).

In its sample, this clone was seen a few times. The genes are TRBV5-1 and TRBJ2-3; 7 nucleotides line up with TRBD1. The CDR3 is 14 residues long. Trimming cost V 4 bases and J 2 bases; bases outside gene matches: 4. Germline CDR1 and CDR2: SGHRS and YFSETQ. The CDR3 region has the DNA TGCGCCAGCAGCCCGGGACAGTACACAGATACGCAGTATTTT. Its translation is CASSPGQYTDTQYF.

V is TRBV19 and J is TRBJ1-2; 8 bases are shared with TRBD1. Germline CDR1 and CDR2: LNHDA and SQIVND (reference sequence). V was clipped by 5 bases and J by 4 bases; unmatched bases: 6. The CDR3 consists of 14 residues. CDR3 amino acids: CASSYQGAGYGYTF. In DNA form, the CDR3 reads TGTGCCAGTAGTTACCAGGGGGCGGGCTATGGCTACACCTTC.

The genes are TRBV4-3 and TRBJ2-6, with 13 bases that match TRBD2. V shed 4 bases and J 2 bases; nucleotides not matched to a gene: 5. Germline V CDR1 and CDR2: LGHNA, YSLEER. This CDR3 comprises 18 residues. The CDR3 DNA reads TGCGCCAGCAGCCGCGGACTAGCGGGAGTCGCTGGGGCCAACGTCCTGACTTTC. Translated: CASSRGLAGVAGANVLTF.

The rearrangement uses TRBV2 and TRBJ2-7; no reliable D call. V was shortened by 6 bases and J by 2 bases, with 14 bases between the two germline ends. Germline CDR1 is SNHLY and CDR2 is FYNNEI. The CDR3 covers 14 residues. Here the CDR3 DNA reads TGTGCCAGCAGGTATGGTGGCGGCACCTACGAGCAGTACTTC. Its protein is CASRYGGGTYEQYF.

This clone was seen a handful of times. This chain joins TRBV6-5 and TRBJ2-2; TRBD2 aligns across 7 bases. The V and J ends lost 6 bases and 2 bases, in that order; junction bases with no gene match: 6. The CDR3 covers 15 residues. Germline CDR1 and CDR2: MNHEY and SVGAGI. The DNA of the CDR3 is TGTGCCAGCAGCAAGCGGGACCTCAACACCGGGGAGCTGTTTTTT. This encodes CASSKRDLNTGELFF.

The genes are TRBV5-5 and TRBJ2-3; the D is unclear. V was shortened by 6 bases and J by 6 bases, with 17 bases between the two germline ends. The CDR3 runs to 14 residues. CDR1 and CDR2 from the germline V gene are SGHKS and YYEKEE (reference sequence). CDR3 sequence (DNA): TGTGCCAGCAAACTCCTAGTCGATTCTGATACGCAGTATTTT. Its protein product is CASKLLVDSDTQYF.

This clone was picked up a small number of times. The chain employs TRBV4-2 and TRBJ1-1; D perhaps matches TRBD1 (6 bases). This CDR3 is built from 13 residues. Germline lookup yields CDR1 LGHNA and CDR2 YNFKEQ. V was cut by 6 bases and J by 4 bases, with 12 bases left in between. The CDR3: CASSPGVSTEAFF. The CDR3 nucleotides read TGTGCCAGCAGTCCAGGGGTGAGCACTGAAGCTTTCTTT.

The chain joins TRBV27 to TRBJ1-1, with D unresolved. Trimming left V 6 bases short and J 12 bases short, with 17 bases between. The CDR3 has 12 residues. Per the germline V gene, CDR1 is MNHEY and CDR2 is SMNVEV (reference sequence). The CDR3 here is CASSPGPSLPFF. The CDR3 region has the DNA TGTGCCAGCAGCCCCGGTCCTTCCTTACCTTTCTTT.

The chain couples TRBV2 to TRBJ1-5; 8 bases align to TRBD1. The trim removed 7 bases at V and 9 bases at J, leaving 5 bases unmatched. CDR3 length equals 12 residues. From germline, CDR1 is SNHLY and CDR2 FYNNEI. CDR3 sequence reads: CASTGQGGPQHF. CDR3 bases: TGTGCCAGCACCGGACAGGGCGGGCCCCAGCATTTT. The full variable domain, its missing parts supplied by reference TRBV2 and TRBJ1-5, is EPEVTQTPSHQVTQMGQEVILRCVPISNHLYFYWYRQILGQKVEFLVSFYNNEISEKSEIFDDQFSVERPDGSNFTLKIRSTKLEDSAMYFCASTGQGGPQHFGDGTRLSIL.

V and J are TRBV30 and TRBJ2-1, with TRBD2 matching 12 bases. Germline V gene lookup returns CDR1 GTSNPN and CDR2 SVGIG (reference sequence). The CDR3 runs 14 residues. The V and J ends lost 1 base and 9 bases, in that order; junction bases with no gene match: 4. The CDR3 sequence is CAWSGLAGVGEQFF. DNA of the CDR3: TGTGCCTGGAGTGGACTAGCGGGAGTGGGTGAGCAGTTCTTC.

The V call is TRBV2, the J call TRBJ2-7; D is undetermined. Germline V gene sequence: CDR1 SNHLY, CDR2 FYNNEI. V dropped 8 bases and J dropped 1 base, with 15 bases sitting between them. The CDR3 spans 14 residues. CDR3 sequence reads: CASQVADLSYEQYF. CDR3 nucleotide sequence: TGTGCCAGCCAGGTGGCTGACCTTTCCTACGAGCAGTACTTC.

The chain carries TRBV6-5 and TRBJ2-3; perhaps TRBD1 as D (5 bases). The ends were cut back, 4 bases at V and 11 bases at J, with 19 bases in the middle. The CDR3 runs to 14 residues. Germline lookup yields CDR1 MNHEY and CDR2 SVGAGI. The CDR3 DNA reads as TGTGCCAGCAGTTCCCCCTCGACAAGGGGCATGCAGTATTTT. This sequence encodes CASSSPSTRGMQYF.

In its sample, this clone was seen a few times. The chain uses TRBV9 and TRBJ1-5; TRBD1 matches 8 bases. The CDR3 totals 13 residues. CDR1 SGDLS and CDR2 YYNGEE come from the germline V gene. Trimming at V came to 4 bases and at J to 10 bases, leaving 7 bases not matched to a gene. CDR3 sequence: CASSSQTGGPQHF. For the CDR3, the DNA is TGTGCCAGCAGCTCTCAAACAGGGGGTCCCCAGCATTTT.

The sample holds a few counts of this clone. The chain recombines TRBV30 with TRBJ2-5, with TRBD2 identical over 10 bases. J was trimmed by 4 bases and V by 1 base; bases with no gene match: 6. CDR1 is GTSNPN, CDR2 SVGIG, per germline (reference sequence). The CDR3 extends over 15 amino acids. The CDR3 nucleotides read TGTGCCTGGAGTGGTAATAGCGGGAGGTCAGAGACCCAGTACTTC. Amino acids: CAWSGNSGRSETQYF. Drawing the rest from reference TRBV30 and TRBJ2-5, the complete variable domain is SQTIHQWPATLVQPVGSPLSLECTVEGTSNPNLYWYRQAAGRGLQLLFYSVGIGQISSEVPQNLSASRPQDRQFILSSKKLLLSDSGFYLCAWSGNSGRSETQYFGPGTRLLVL.

The genes are TRBV4-2 and TRBJ1-5, with 9 bases matching TRBD1. Germline-derived CDR1 and CDR2 are LGHNA and YNFKEQ. CDR3 size: 15 residues. V dropped 0 bases and J dropped 9; count of bases not matched to a gene: 6. The CDR3: CASSQEDRGQGPQHF. DNA of the CDR3: TGTGCCAGCAGCCAAGAGGACAGGGGACAAGGGCCCCAGCATTTT.

The chain couples TRBV4-1 to TRBJ1-1; the match to TRBD1 covers 8 bases. Germline CDR1 reads MGHRA; CDR2 reads YSYEKL. The CDR3 spans 15 residues. Trimming removed 4 bases from V and 1 base from J; junction bases left unmatched: 5. The CDR3 loop is CASSRAGTGNTEAFF. The CDR3 nucleotides are TGCGCCAGCAGCCGAGCCGGGACAGGGAACACTGAAGCTTTCTTT.

This clone was detected only a few times. The gene calls are TRBV7-2 and TRBJ2-2, with TRBD1 matching 8 bases. The CDR3 has 15 residues. With V trimmed by 5 bases and J by 7 bases, 9 bases remained unmatched. Germline V gives CDR1 SGHTA, CDR2 FQGNSA. The CDR3 is CASSPRTGSGGELFF. CDR3 DNA sequence: TGTGCCAGCAGCCCACGGACAGGGTCGGGCGGGGAGCTGTTTTTT.

V and J are TRBV28 and TRBJ2-7, with TRBD2 as a possible D gene (5 bases). Per germline, CDR1 MDHEN and CDR2 SYDVKM. V was trimmed by 6 bases and J by 4 bases, leaving 16 bases between them. This CDR3 spans 14 amino acids. The CDR3 DNA is TGTGCCAGCAGGTTGGACCTAGCAGAATACGAGCAGTACTTC. Amino acid sequence: CASRLDLAEYEQYF.

This clone was detected only a few times. This sequence joins TRBV30 and TRBJ1-4; D is possibly TRBD1 (5 bases). The CDR3 is made up of 11 amino acids. V lost 0 bases, J lost 14 bases, and 10 bases lay in between. Germline lookup yields CDR1 GTSNPN and CDR2 SVGIG (reference sequence). CDR3 bases: TGTGCCTGGAGTGTAGGGGCAACGCTGTTTTTT. Translating gives CAWSVGATLFF.

The chain couples TRBV9 to TRBJ1-1; D gene uncertain. The CDR3 extends over 14 amino acids. Germline CDR1 reads SGDLS; CDR2 reads YYNGEE. Trimming shortened V by 4 bases and J by 0 bases, and 10 bases separated the two germline ends. The CDR3 region is CASSIQDMNTEAFF. CDR3 coding DNA: TGTGCCAGCAGCATCCAGGATATGAACACTGAAGCTTTCTTT.

A remark on this clone: A junction end diverges from the germline sequence, so it may reflect a read error. This rearrangement joins TRBV5-1 to TRBJ2-4, with 8 bases matching TRBD1. Germline values: CDR1 SGHRS, CDR2 YFSETQ. This CDR3 is 14 amino acids long. The CDR3 protein is CASSLAADPGQVHF. The CDR3 DNA reads as TGCGCCAGCAGCTTGGCCGCGGACCCGGGACAGGTACACTTC.

The V call is TRBV29-1, the J call TRBJ1-1, with D tentatively TRBD1 (5 bases). The CDR3 is 11 residues long. Germline V gives CDR1 SQVTM, CDR2 ANQGSEA. The V end lost 7 bases, the J end lost 6 bases, and 12 bases lay between the germline ends. The CDR3 DNA reads as TGCAGCGGGGGGGGACGGGCTGAAGCTTTCTTT. Its translation is CSGGGRAEAFF.

The chain uses TRBV28 and TRBJ2-7; perhaps TRBD2 as D (5 bases). V was cut by 4 bases and J by 0 bases, with 22 bases left in between. Germline loops: CDR1 MDHEN, CDR2 SYDVKM. This CDR3 has 18 amino acids. The CDR3 protein is CASSSRLHSAMSSYEQYF. CDR3 coding DNA: TGTGCCAGCAGTTCACGCCTTCATAGCGCCATGAGCTCCTACGAGCAGTACTTC.

A few counts support this clone. The CDR3 is CASSPPTSGGTGTQYF. The CDR3 DNA reads as TGTGCCAGCTCACCACCGACTAGCGGAGGCACGGGGACCCAGTACTTC. The rearrangement links TRBV18 to TRBJ2-5; 9 bases map to TRBD2. The junction had 9 bases not matched to a gene; V was cut back by 0 bases and J by 7 bases. The CDR3 has 16 residues. CDR1 and CDR2 (germline): KGHSH, LQKENI.

As DNA, the CDR3 is TGTGCCAGCAGCTCGGGACAGGGAATGAGCTACACCTTC. As protein: CASSSGQGMSYTF. The V gene is TRBV7-3, the J gene TRBJ1-2; 9 bases agree with TRBD1. The CDR3 spans 13 residues. Germline V gene data show CDR1 as SGHTA and CDR2 as FQGTGA. J lost 9 bases, V lost 4 bases, and 6 bases had no gene match.

This clone was detected only a few times. The chain links TRBV28 to TRBJ2-7; unclear D gene. Per germline, CDR1 MDHEN and CDR2 SYDVKM. With 3 bases removed from V and 4 bases from J, the gap between germline ends came to 7 bases. The CDR3 covers 12 residues. CDR3 bases: TGTGCCAGCAGTTTTTACGGTTACGAGCAGTACTTC. Amino acid sequence: CASSFYGYEQYF. Variable domain in full (rest from reference TRBV28 and TRBJ2-7): DVKVTQSSRYLVKRTGEKVFLECVQDMDHENMFWYRQDPGLGLRLIYFSYDVKMKEKGDIPEGYSVSREKKERFSLILESASTNQTSMYLCASSFYGYEQYFGPGTRLTVT.

This clone was found a few times. The genes are TRBV5-1 and TRBJ2-1, with 9 nucleotides matching TRBD2. The V gene end was trimmed by 4 bases and the J gene end by 8 bases; junction bases not matched to a gene: 4. The CDR3 consists of 13 residues. Per the germline V gene, CDR1 is SGHRS and CDR2 is YFSETQ. CDR3 residues: CASSVGTSYEQFF. CDR3 DNA: TGCGCCAGCAGCGTCGGGACTAGCTATGAGCAGTTCTTC.

This clone was observed a handful of times. The gene calls are TRBV15 and TRBJ2-1; 13 bases match TRBD2. Germline CDR1 reads LNHNV; CDR2 reads YYDKDF (reference sequence). The CDR3 spans 15 residues. The V segment lost 10 bases and the J segment 5 bases; nucleotides outside the gene matches: 8. CDR3 sequence reads: CAIRLGLAGHNEQFF. DNA for the CDR3: TGTGCCATCCGTCTGGGACTAGCGGGACACAATGAGCAGTTCTTC.

This clone was found a few times. The chain joins TRBV28 to TRBJ1-5; 12 bases line up with TRBD1. There are 18 residues in the CDR3. V lost 6 bases to trimming and J lost 0 bases; unmatched junction nucleotides: 9. The germline V gene encodes CDR1 MDHEN and CDR2 SYDVKM. The CDR3: CASSRGQGAPYSNQPQHF. DNA of the CDR3: TGTGCCAGCAGCCGGGGACAGGGGGCACCTTATAGCAATCAGCCCCAGCATTTT. The variable domain in full, completed from reference TRBV28 and TRBJ1-5, reads DVKVTQSSRYLVKRTGEKVFLECVQDMDHENMFWYRQDPGLGLRLIYFSYDVKMKEKGDIPEGYSVSREKKERFSLILESASTNQTSMYLCASSRGQGAPYSNQPQHFGDGTRLSIL.

In its sample, this clone was seen a few times. This sequence joins TRBV20-1 and TRBJ2-5; D is perhaps TRBD2 (5 bases). Germline V CDR1 and CDR2: DFQATT, SNEGSKA (reference sequence). The CDR3 extends over 10 amino acids. The V end was cut by 5 bases, the J end by 5 bases, with 6 bases between. CDR3 coding DNA: TGCAGTGCTTCGGGGGAGACCCAGTACTTC. Translating it yields CSASGETQYF.